One sample yielded the 3 T cell receptor beta chains listed below, sequenced in a study of graft-versus-host responses after intestinal transplantation. Produced via immunoSEQ multiplex PCR; TCRdb's table is partial and in-frame only. Of tens of thousands of clones listed, over 85% were seen once; the top ten hold less than 0.85%. The input for sequencing was PBMCs, taken 16 days after intestinal transplant. The source is a human patient who received an intestinal transplant, so some T cells may come from the graft donor.

This chain joins TRBV18 and TRBJ2-1; 8 bases are shared with TRBD2. Germline CDR1 reads KGHSH; CDR2 reads LQKENI. Trimming at V came to 3 bases and at J to 2 bases, leaving 6 bases not matched to a gene. The CDR3 covers 16 residues. CDR3 nucleotides: TGTGCCAGCTCACCGTCCGCGGGAGGACCCTACAATGAGCAGTTCTTC. This translates into CASSPSAGGPYNEQFF.

The CDR3 region has the DNA TGTGCCAGTACCTCCCCGGACGCCCGCTTCTATGGCTACACCTTC. Its protein product is CASTSPDARFYGYTF. V gene TRBV19 combines with J gene TRBJ1-2; D unresolved. V lost 7 bases, J lost 4 bases, and 19 bases lay in between. Germline V gene data show CDR1 as LNHDA and CDR2 as SQIVND (reference sequence). This CDR3 spans 15 amino acids.

This chain uses TRBV5-6 with TRBJ1-2, with D tentatively TRBD1 (6 bases). Germline CDR1 SGHDT, CDR2 YYEEEE. Trimming took 3 bases from V and 2 from J, leaving 23 bases between them. There are 18 residues in the CDR3. Here the CDR3 reads CASSWGAGLGALNYGYTF. The DNA of the CDR3 is TGTGCCAGCAGCTGGGGGGCAGGGCTGGGGGCCTTAAACTATGGCTACACCTTC.